This is a list of T cell receptor beta chains from one sample in a study of T cells in Graves' hyperthyroidism and ophthalmopathy. TCRdb reprocessed the multiplex PCR reads via MiXCR and lists one record per CDR3 protein. The table shows 600,000 or so distinct CDR3 sequences, with more than 45% occurring only once. Sequencing was performed on peripheral blood or thyroid tissue (not recorded which). Source of these receptors: a woman aged 18 to 35 with Graves' hyperthyroidism. Both conserved end residues are part of each CDR3. D genes are given only for firm matches. Size tells how often a clone was seen (once, few, many) or the class of an expanded clone, and some rows leave it out.

TRBJ2-7	TRBD1	13	few	TRBV29-1	TGCAGCGTTCTTTGGGACAGGGTCGAAGAGCAGTACTTC	CSVLWDRVEEQYF
TRBJ1-1	TRBD1	15	once	TRBV24-1	TGTGCCACCAGTGATCCCCTGACAGGGAAAACTGAAGCTTTCTTT	CATSDPLTGKTEAFF
TRBJ1-2	TRBD1	16	few	TRBV7-3	TGTGCCAGCAGTTTCTCTAATGAGGGGGCAGACTATGGCTACACCTTC	CASSFSNEGADYGYTF
TRBJ2-3	NA	14	NA	TRBV7-2	TGCGCCAGCAGTACAAGGGTGTCGGGAGATACGCAGTATTTT	CASSTRVSGDTQYF
TRBJ2-2	TRBD1	15	NA	TRBV11-2	TGTGCCAGCACCACCGCAGGGGGCAACACCGGGGAGCTGTTTTTT	CASTTAGGNTGELFF
TRBJ1-2	NA	12	many	TRBV20-1	TGCAGTGCTAGTAGGGCGAGCTATGGCTACACCTTC	CSASRASYGYTF
TRBJ1-1	NA	13	NA	TRBV2	TGTGCCAGCAGTGAAATGAGTGGGACTGAAGCTTTCTTT	CASSEMSGTEAFF
TRBJ1-1	NA	14	many	TRBV10-3	TGTGCCATCAGTGATATGGAGGAGAACACTGAAGCTTTCTTT	CAISDMEENTEAFF
TRBJ1-1	NA	13	many	TRBV7-9	TGTGCCAGCAGCTTATCGGAGGACACTGAAGCTTTCTTT	CASSLSEDTEAFF
TRBJ2-7	NA	13	many	TRBV12-3/TRBV12-4	TGTGCCAGCAGTTCCGAGGGTACCTACGAGCAGTACTTC	CASSSEGTYEQYF
TRBJ2-7	NA	15	many	TRBV5-1	TGCGCCAGCAGCTTGGACGCCAGCAGATCCTACGAGCAGTACTTC	CASSLDASRSYEQYF
TRBJ1-4	NA	14	few	TRBV7-9	TGTGCCAGCAGCCCCGGGGGGACTAATGAAAAACTGTTTTTT	CASSPGGTNEKLFF
TRBJ2-5	NA	14	NA	TRBV9	TGTGCCAGCGGTCTTTTAGGAGAGCCGGAGACCCAGTACTTC	CASGLLGEPETQYF
TRBJ1-6	NA	13	many	TRBV14	TGTGCCAGCAGCCAAGGTCTGGGTTCACCCCTCCACTTT	CASSQGLGSPLHF
TRBJ1-1	NA	16	NA	TRBV2	TGTGCCAGCAGTCGACTAGAGTCCCACAAGGACACTGAAGCTTTCTTT	CASSRLESHKDTEAFF
TRBJ1-5	TRBD1	14	few	TRBV19	TGTGCCAGTAGTAAAACAGGGGGTGCTCAGCCCCAGCATTTT	CASSKTGGAQPQHF
TRBJ1-2	TRBD1	14	few	TRBV19	TGTGCCAGTCTCAGGACAGGGGGCGCCTATGGCTACACCTTC	CASLRTGGAYGYTF
TRBJ1-2	NA	11	many	TRBV7-9	TGTGCCAGCAGCTCTGAACGAGGCTACACCTTC	CASSSERGYTF
TRBJ1-2	TRBD1	12	many	TRBV7-6	TGTGCCAGCAGTGACAGGGAGATTGGCTACACCTTC	CASSDREIGYTF
TRBJ2-5	TRBD1	18	NA	TRBV24-1	TGTGCCACCAGTGAATCTCAGGACAGGGTTGGGGGCCAAGAGACCCAGTACTTC	CATSESQDRVGGQETQYF
TRBJ1-5	NA	12	many	TRBV24-1	TGTGCCACCAGTGATAGGGGTCAGCCCCAGCATTTT	CATSDRGQPQHF
TRBJ2-7	TRBD2	19	once	TRBV7-6	TGTGCCAGCAGCGTTGACCCTCCCTTGCGTCTAGCGGGAGGTTACGAGCAGTACTTC	CASSVDPPLRLAGGYEQYF